The rows below give T cell receptor beta chains drawn from one sample of a study of T cells in Graves' hyperthyroidism and ophthalmopathy. A single record per CDR3 protein comes from TCRdb applying MiXCR to the multiplex PCR reads. The table includes approximately 400,000 distinct CDR3 sequences, roughly 18% detected once. Sequenced input: blood. Receptors were obtained from a man between 18 and 29 years old with Graves' ophthalmopathy. Each CDR3 is given with its conserved first and last residue.

length	V	J	CDR3
15	TRBV24-1	TRBJ2-7	CATSDRAALRSEQYF
13	TRBV7-2	TRBJ2-3	CASSLGKGATQYF
14	TRBV20-1	TRBJ1-1	CSASSPGPQTEAFF
16	TRBV6-1	TRBJ1-1	CASFGQGRFIDTEAFF
13	TRBV18	TRBJ1-2	CASSLREVDGYTF
14	TRBV19	TRBJ2-3	CASSIPGFTDTQYF
17	TRBV6-6	TRBJ2-3	CASSYSVFAPSTDTQYF
15	TRBV10-2	TRBJ2-3	CASSEQGSRTDTQYF
16	TRBV5-4	TRBJ1-1	CASSLGTPSTNTEAFF
13	TRBV29-1	TRBJ1-2	CSVDLGGNYGYTF
13	TRBV5-5	TRBJ2-2	CASSSGQTGELFF
15	TRBV19	TRBJ1-1	CASSSRQGARTEAFF
15	TRBV9	TRBJ1-6	CASSVEAGESSPLHF
14	TRBV20-1	TRBJ2-5	CSARISGGRGTQYF
13	TRBV20-1	TRBJ2-1	CSARAPDYNEQFF
13	TRBV11-2	TRBJ1-1	CASSLDRRTEAFF
14	TRBV12-3/TRBV12-4	TRBJ1-2	CATALVAGDYGYTF
14	TRBV20-1	TRBJ2-5	CSARDGPGGMTQYF
13	TRBV19	TRBJ1-1	CASSISMNTEAFF
14	TRBV7-2	TRBJ1-1	CASSFGTGNTEAFF
16	TRBV4-1	TRBJ1-1	CASSPVFRDSGTEAFF
13	TRBV10-3	TRBJ2-5	CAISTGGGETQYF
15	TRBV28	TRBJ2-7	CASSLLGGLSYEQYF
17	TRBV7-8	TRBJ2-3	CASSTLAGTSVADTQYF
13	TRBV20-1	TRBJ1-1	CSASGDRGLEAFF
14	TRBV28	TRBJ2-7	CASSLGGFSYEQYF
16	TRBV14	TRBJ1-5	CASSQGRGQDNQPQHF
16	TRBV15	TRBJ2-4	CATSRDSPLAGSIQYF
14	TRBV10-3	TRBJ1-1	CATRELTGVTEAFF
13	TRBV7-2	TRBJ1-6	CASSFIGNSPLHF
16	TRBV7-6	TRBJ1-3	CASSLVSIGSGNTIYF
16	TRBV11-1	TRBJ2-5	CASSLIGTAEQETQYF
14	TRBV7-8	TRBJ1-2	CASSLRGIGYGYTF